The present T cell receptor beta chain was sequenced within a study of T-cell memory formation after mild COVID-19. Deletions cut 1 base from V and 4 bases from J, with 11 bases between. This CDR3 is built from 15 residues. The table lists this clonotype with a few counts. TCRdb reprocessed the 5' RACE reads via MiXCR and lists one record per CDR3 protein. The table shows about 560,000 distinct CDR3 sequences, with more than 15% occurring only once. The sequence derives from an adult woman who had mild COVID-19 (a few samples of this study predate the infection). Cell type and time point are not known. The source material was PBMCs or a T cell subset sorted from them (not recorded which). The chain couples TRBV12-3 or TRBV12-4 to TRBJ2-1, with D tentatively TRBD1 or TRBD2 (6 bases each). For the CDR3, the DNA is TGTGCCAGCAGTTTAGGGGGGGCGAAATACAATGAGCAGTTCTTC. Amino acid sequence: CASSLGGAKYNEQFF.